The 20 T cell receptor beta chains reported below all come from one sample, sequenced in a study of blood T cell repertoires in COVID-19. Assay used: immunoSEQ multiplex PCR; TCRdb lists only in-frame clones, some missing. This table holds 250,000 to 300,000 clones, 88% found once. The sequenced sample was peripheral blood. These receptors came from a woman in her 30s with COVID-19, enrolled during active disease.

The rearrangement joins TRBV28 to TRBJ2-7, with 8 bases matching TRBD2. The junction had 12 bases not matched to a gene; V was cut back by 5 bases and J by 0 bases. CDR3 size: 17 residues. Germline CDR1 reads MDHEN; CDR2 reads SYDVKM. The CDR3 bases are TGTGCCAGCAGTCAAGGGGCGGGAGGACTGATCTCCTACGAGCAGTACTTC. Its protein is CASSQGAGGLISYEQYF.

The gene calls are TRBV4-3 and TRBJ2-3; no firm D call. In germline, CDR1 is LGHNA, CDR2 YSLEER. Trimming left V 1 base short and J 2 bases short, with 7 bases between. The CDR3 consists of 14 residues. Here the CDR3 DNA reads TGCGCCAGCAGCCAAGGGCAAAACACAGATACGCAGTATTTT. This encodes CASSQGQNTDTQYF.

DNA for the CDR3: TGTGCCAGCCGTTCACTGACTGGCCGGGGTTCACCCCTCCACTTT. Encoded protein: CASRSLTGRGSPLHF. The V call is TRBV6-5, the J call TRBJ1-6; D is uncertain. Germline lookup yields CDR1 MNHEY and CDR2 SVGAGI. Trimming removed 8 bases from V and 9 bases from J, with 20 bases in between. The CDR3 loop spans 15 amino acids.

This chain links TRBV7-9 with TRBJ2-2, with 8 positions matching TRBD2. Germline CDR1 SEHNR, CDR2 FQNEAQ (reference sequence). J was trimmed by 4 bases and V by 2 bases; bases with no gene match: 6. This CDR3 contains 16 residues. The DNA of the CDR3 is TGTGCCAGCAGCTTAACAGCGGGAGTTGGCACCGGGGAGCTGTTTTTT. As protein: CASSLTAGVGTGELFF.

The V and J genes are TRBV21-1 and TRBJ1-5; TRBD1, as called in the table, went unchecked against the DNA. TRBV21-1 constitutes a pseudogene. This CDR3 contains 19 residues. CDR3 nucleotide sequence: TGTGCCAGCAGCATCAAGGGGGGACAGGGCCGGTATAGCAATCAGCCCCAGCATTTT. Encoded protein: CASSIKGGQGRYSNQPQHF.

The chain recombines TRBV12-5 with TRBJ1-5; D gene unclear. V was shortened by 0 bases and J by 4 bases, with 10 bases between the two germline ends. CDR3 length equals 15 residues. The germline gives CDR1 LGHNT, CDR2 FRNRAP. DNA for the CDR3: TGTGCTAGTGGTTTGGTACGTAACGGTAATCAGCCCCAGCATTTT. The encoded protein is CASGLVRNGNQPQHF.

The chain uses TRBV28 and TRBJ2-7, with a possible D match to TRBD2 (7 bases). In germline, CDR1 is MDHEN, CDR2 SYDVKM. Trimming removed 8 bases at V and 5 bases at J, with 19 bases between. This CDR3 comprises 14 residues. In DNA form, the CDR3 reads TGTGCCAGCTGGGGGGGCGGGAGAGGGAACGAGCAGTACTTC. This gives the protein CASWGGGRGNEQYF.

The V gene is TRBV3-1 (or the pseudogene TRBV3-2), the J gene TRBJ2-7, with a tentative D call TRBD1 (5 bases). From germline, CDR1 is LGHDT and CDR2 YNNKEL (reference sequence). The CDR3 length is 14 residues. The germline V and J ends were trimmed by 7 bases and 0 bases, with 13 bases remaining between them. As DNA, the CDR3 is TGTGCCAGCACTACCACGACAGCCTCCTACGAGCAGTACTTC. Translating it yields CASTTTTASYEQYF.

The chain has TRBV5-4 and TRBJ2-3; 9 positions match TRBD2. This CDR3 comprises 15 residues. V trimming: 0 bases; J trimming: 7 bases; junction bases outside the gene matches: 6. From germline, CDR1 is SGHNT and CDR2 YYREEE (reference sequence). The CDR3 protein is CASSLASGNTHTQYF. As DNA, the CDR3 is TGTGCCAGCAGCTTGGCTAGCGGGAACACTCATACGCAGTATTTT.

Concerning this clone itself: Other DNA sequences in the sample encode the same CDR3. This chain links TRBV30 with TRBJ2-7; tentative D call: TRBD1 (6 bases). Germline values: CDR1 GTSNPN, CDR2 SVGIG (reference sequence). This CDR3 comprises 12 residues. The germline V and J ends were trimmed by 2 bases and 4 bases, with 9 bases remaining between them. The CDR3 DNA reads TGTGCCTGGAGTCAACAGGGTTACGAGCAGTACTTC. Protein product: CAWSQQGYEQYF.

CDR3 coding DNA: TGCAGCGTTGATGGCCTAGCGGCCTACAATGAGCAGTTCTTC. This translates into CSVDGLAAYNEQFF. This sequence joins TRBV29-1 and TRBJ2-1; 7 nucleotides agree with TRBD2. The CDR3 extends over 14 amino acids. Germline loops: CDR1 SQVTM, CDR2 ANQGSEA. Germline trimming cut 3 bases from V and 2 bases from J; bases unmatched to any gene: 4.

The chain employs TRBV3-1 (or the pseudogene TRBV3-2) and TRBJ2-1; possible D gene TRBD2, 6 bases. V was pared by 1 base and J by 7 bases, with 14 bases between. The CDR3 is 15 residues long. Germline V CDR1 and CDR2: LGHDT, YNNKEL (reference sequence). CDR3 in amino acids: CASSQGLVSTNEQFF. CDR3 sequence (DNA): TGTGCCAGCAGCCAAGGACTAGTGTCAACAAATGAGCAGTTCTTC.

The chain employs TRBV6-2 or TRBV6-3 and TRBJ1-5, with 9 bases that match TRBD1. Germline V CDR1 and CDR2: MNHEY, SVGEGT. The junction had 6 bases not matched to a gene; V was cut back by 0 bases and J by 0 bases. This CDR3 spans 18 amino acids. This chain's CDR3 is CASSYSNTGGVSNQPQHF. The DNA for the CDR3 is TGTGCCAGCAGTTACTCCAATACAGGGGGCGTTAGCAATCAGCCCCAGCATTTT.

The chain joins TRBV10-3 to TRBJ2-1; D not resolved. Trimming left V 4 bases short and J 8 bases short, with 6 bases between. The germline CDR1 and CDR2 sequences are ENHRY and SYGVKD. This CDR3 is built from 11 residues. The CDR3 reads CAISGADEQFF. The DNA for the CDR3 is TGTGCCATCAGTGGGGCCGATGAGCAGTTCTTC.

In DNA, the CDR3 is TGTGCCAGCAGCTTATTCAGGGGGTACGAGCAGTACTTC. Its protein is CASSLFRGYEQYF. V usage is TRBV11-1 and J usage is TRBJ2-7, with 7 bases that match TRBD1. Germline CDR1 SGHAT, CDR2 FQDESV (reference sequence). CDR3 size: 13 residues. The V gene end was trimmed by 2 bases and the J gene end by 4 bases; junction bases not matched to a gene: 2. The full variable domain, with the rest looked up from reference TRBV11-1 and TRBJ2-7, is EAEVAQSPRYKITEKSQAVAFWCDPISGHATLYWYRQILGQGPELLVQFQDESVVDDSQLPKDRFSAERLKGVDSTLKIQPAELGDSAMYLCASSLFRGYEQYFGPGTRLTVT.

The genes are TRBV19 and TRBJ1-1; D unresolved. Trimming stripped 6 bases from V and 0 bases from J, with 17 bases between. This CDR3 region has 16 residues. CDR1 is LNHDA, CDR2 SQIVND, per germline (reference sequence). DNA of the CDR3: TGTGCCAGTAGGCTCAGGAATCCAATCATGAACACTGAAGCTTTCTTT. It codes for CASRLRNPIMNTEAFF.

The count of this clone is one. The chain employs TRBV3-1 (or the pseudogene TRBV3-2) and TRBJ2-3, with a weak D call TRBD2 (5 bases). The germline V and J ends were trimmed by 6 bases and 4 bases, with 5 bases remaining between them. This CDR3 is built from 11 residues. Per germline, CDR1 LGHDT and CDR2 YNNKEL (reference sequence). CDR3 loop: CASRRADTQYF. CDR3 sequence (DNA): TGTGCCAGCAGGAGGGCAGATACGCAGTATTTT.

The chain carries TRBV18 and TRBJ1-3; D might be TRBD1 (5 bases). Looked up from germline, CDR1 is KGHSH and CDR2 is LQKENI. Trimming removed 0 bases from V and 2 bases from J, with 8 bases in between. This CDR3 is built from 15 residues. The CDR3 loop reads CASSPPGGAGNTIYF. In DNA form, the CDR3 reads TGTGCCAGCTCACCACCTGGAGGGGCTGGAAACACCATATATTTT. The variable domain in full, completed from reference TRBV18 and TRBJ1-3, reads NAGVMQNPRHLVRRRGQEARLRCSPMKGHSHVYWYRQLPEEGLKFMVYLQKENIIDESGMPKERFSAEFPKEGPSILRIQQVVRGDSAAYFCASSPPGGAGNTIYFGEGSWLTVV.

This clone was found a few times. V gene TRBV5-5 combines with J gene TRBJ1-5; a weak D match, TRBD1 (5 bases). The CDR3 contains 14 residues. V was cut by 4 bases and J by 0 bases, with 8 bases left in between. Germline lookup yields CDR1 SGHKS and CDR2 YYEKEE (reference sequence). The CDR3 DNA is TGTGCCAGCAGCCCAGGGTTTAGCAATCAGCCCCAGCATTTT. Translating it yields CASSPGFSNQPQHF.

V is TRBV28 and J is TRBJ1-2; 7 bases are shared with TRBD1. V trimming: 6 bases; J trimming: 3 bases; junction bases outside the gene matches: 4. Germline-derived CDR1 and CDR2 are MDHEN and SYDVKM. The CDR3 contains 13 residues. This chain's CDR3 is CASRSGTDYGYTF. In nucleotides, the CDR3 is TGTGCCAGCAGGTCCGGGACAGACTATGGCTACACCTTC.